A selection of T cell receptor beta chains follows, all from one sample in a study of vaccination effects on CD4 cells after COVID-19. These receptors' antigens are unknown. Clones were sequenced by immunoSEQ multiplex PCR, and TCRdb holds only the in-frame ones, with some missing. The table has 45,000 to 65,000 clones, approximately 72% seen once. The starting material was CD4+ T cells from PBMCs cultured without peptide, obtained after COVID-19 vaccination. The receptors here all came from a human donor who received a COVID-19 vaccine. Each CDR3 is given with its conserved first and last residue. The D gene is left open where the match is weak. Only part of the rows carry a size: once, few, many, or a class if the clone is expanded.

V gene	J gene	clone size	D gene	CDR3 protein	CDR3 DNA
TRBV28	TRBJ1-2	NA	TRBD1	CASSLAGGSGYTF	TGTGCCAGCAGTTTGGCAGGGGGCAGTGGCTACACCTTC
TRBV6-5	TRBJ1-1	NA	TRBD1	CASSPTGSNTEAFF	TGTGCCAGCAGCCCGACAGGGTCGAACACTGAAGCTTTCTTT
TRBV7-2	TRBJ1-2	NA	NA	CASSFAGALGYGYTF	TGTGCCAGCAGCTTCGCAGGGGCGCTCGGGTATGGCTACACCTTC
TRBV2	TRBJ1-4	NA	TRBD1	CASTKDRGRNEKLFF	TGTGCCAGCACCAAGGACAGGGGGCGTAATGAAAAACTGTTTTTT
TRBV19	TRBJ1-1	NA	NA	CASKEKLSTEAFF	TGTGCCAGTAAAGAGAAACTAAGCACTGAAGCTTTCTTT
TRBV5-6	TRBJ1-2	NA	NA	CASSLTPHGDRYGYTF	TGTGCCAGCAGCTTGACCCCGCACGGGGATCGGTATGGCTACACCTTC
TRBV5-1	TRBJ1-1	NA	TRBD1	CASSLAGTGNTEAFF	TGCGCCAGCAGCTTGGCAGGGACAGGTAACACTGAAGCTTTCTTT
TRBV4-3	TRBJ1-3	NA	NA	CASSQDLRPETGNTIYF	TGCGCCAGCAGCCAAGATCTAAGGCCGGAGACTGGAAACACCATATATTTT
TRBV3-1/TRBV3-2	TRBJ2-1	NA	NA	CASSQVSSNEQFF	TGTGCCAGCAGCCAAGTGAGTTCCAATGAGCAGTTCTTC
TRBV15	TRBJ1-2	NA	NA	CATNRGRNYGYTF	TGTGCCACCAATCGAGGCAGAAACTATGGCTACACCTTC
TRBV6-5	TRBJ1-2	NA	TRBD1	CASSRGTGDGYTF	TGTGCCAGCAGCCGGGGGACAGGGGATGGCTACACCTTC
TRBV3-1/TRBV3-2	TRBJ2-3	few	NA	CASSQGGDTQYF	TGTGCCAGCAGCCAAGGAGGAGATACGCAGTATTTT
TRBV19	TRBJ1-5	NA	TRBD1	CASPRDRDSNQPQHF	TGTGCGTCTCCCCGGGACAGGGATAGCAATCAGCCCCAGCATTTT
TRBV28	TRBJ1-5	NA	TRBD1	CATLSRDRAINQPQHF	TGTGCCACCCTTTCCCGGGACAGGGCAATAAATCAGCCCCAGCATTTT
TRBV3-1/TRBV3-2	TRBJ2-2	NA	NA	CASSPRSSGTGELFF	TGTGCCAGCAGCCCCCGCAGCTCGGGCACCGGGGAGCTGTTTTTT
TRBV7-9	TRBJ2-2	NA	NA	CASSQRGTGELFF	TGTGCCAGCAGTCAAAGGGGCACCGGGGAGCTGTTTTTT
TRBV5-6	TRBJ2-1	NA	NA	CASSTPGWWGGPSYNEQFF	TGTGCCAGCAGCACCCCCGGGTGGTGGGGGGGCCCCTCCTACAATGAGCAGTTCTTC
TRBV29-1	TRBJ2-7	NA	NA	CSVVRSNSYEQYF	TGCAGCGTTGTCAGGAGCAACTCCTACGAGCAGTACTTC
TRBV5-5	TRBJ1-4	NA	NA	CASSQTSGGSYEKLFF	TGTGCCAGCAGCCAAACCAGCGGGGGCAGTTATGAAAAACTGTTTTTT
TRBV28	TRBJ1-4	NA	TRBD1	CASSLLGQGGEKLFF	TGTGCCAGCAGTTTACTCGGACAGGGAGGTGAAAAACTGTTTTTT
TRBV3-1/TRBV3-2	TRBJ1-1	NA	NA	CASSQGGIMNTEAFF	TGTGCCAGCAGCCAAGGAGGCATAATGAACACTGAAGCTTTCTTT
TRBV30	TRBJ1-4	NA	TRBD1	CAWSRSGTANEKLFF	TGTGCCTGGAGCCGATCCGGGACAGCTAATGAAAAACTGTTTTTT
TRBV4-1	TRBJ1-5	NA	NA	CASSQENANQPQHF	TGCGCCAGCAGCCAAGAGAACGCCAATCAGCCCCAGCATTTT
TRBV19	TRBJ2-1	NA	TRBD2	CASSPRLAGVEVF	TGTGCCAGTAGTCCCCGACTAGCGGGAGTAGAAGTCTTC
TRBV30	TRBJ1-1	once	NA	CAWSVGGRTEAFF	TGTGCCTGGAGCGTGGGGGGCCGCACTGAAGCTTTCTTT
TRBV5-8	TRBJ2-7	NA	NA	CASSLGGGGDRRWEQYF	TGTGCCAGCAGCTTGGGTGGAGGGGGGGACCGACGCTGGGAGCAGTACTTC
TRBV5-4	TRBJ2-3	NA	TRBD2	CASSPNPTSGGETDTQYF	TGTGCCAGCAGCCCAAACCCGACTAGCGGGGGGGAAACAGATACGCAGTATTTT
TRBV30	TRBJ2-1	NA	NA	CAWSLTGNEQFF	TGTGCCTGGTCCCTAACTGGGAATGAGCAGTTCTTC
TRBV29-1	TRBJ1-3	NA	NA	CSGQNRERNTIYF	TGCAGCGGACAAAACAGAGAGAGAAACACCATATATTTT
TRBV30	TRBJ2-1	NA	TRBD1	CALNRGGLTEQFF	TGTGCCTTAAACAGGGGTGGGCTCACTGAGCAGTTCTTC
TRBV7-2	TRBJ2-1	once	TRBD2	CASSSGLAGGFPFF	TGTGCCAGCAGCTCGGGACTAGCGGGAGGATTTCCGTTCTTC
TRBV19	TRBJ1-1	NA	NA	CASSIVPGGNTEAFF	TGTGCCAGTAGTATAGTGCCGGGGGGGAACACTGAAGCTTTCTTT
TRBV28	TRBJ1-6	NA	TRBD1	CASSFGRRGRNSPLHF	TGTGCCAGCAGTTTCGGCCGTAGGGGGCGGAATTCACCCCTCCACTTT
TRBV14	TRBJ2-7	few	NA	CASSQGSEQYF	TGTGCCAGCAGCCAGGGCTCCGAGCAGTACTTC
TRBV2	TRBJ1-1	NA	TRBD1	CASSVQDREAFF	TGTGCCAGCAGTGTACAGGACAGGGAAGCTTTCTTT
TRBV4-3	TRBJ1-6	NA	NA	CASSHTGMGSYNSPLHF	TGCGCCAGCAGCCACACAGGGATGGGCTCCTATAATTCACCCCTCCACTTT
TRBV20-1	TRBJ1-1	few	NA	CSARRDTEAFF	TGCAGTGCTAGACGGGACACTGAAGCTTTCTTT
TRBV3-1/TRBV3-2	TRBJ2-3	few	NA	CASSLRGTDTQYF	TGTGCCAGCAGCCTTAGGGGCACAGATACGCAGTATTTT
TRBV4-2	TRBJ2-3	NA	TRBD1	CASSQDGTGGGHADTQYF	TGTGCCAGCAGCCAAGATGGAACAGGGGGCGGGCATGCAGATACGCAGTATTTT
TRBV28	TRBJ1-1	NA	NA	CASRGGTLGGTEAFF	TGTGCCAGCAGGGGGGGCACCCTCGGGGGCACTGAAGCTTTCTTT
TRBV6-6	TRBJ2-7	NA	NA	CASSYGDSYEQYF	TGTGCCAGCAGTTACGGAGATTCCTACGAGCAGTACTTC